This TCR beta chain was obtained from a study of cytomegalovirus exposure and HLA in healthy donors. Study-level points and caveats: The listing of roughly 160 TCR beta chains classed them as cytomegalovirus-associated. An analysis done earlier found most TCR beta V segments productive about 90% or about 30% of the time.

Donors likely had unrecorded immune exposures despite being nominally healthy when sampled. The V gene end was trimmed by 0 bases and the J gene end by 3 bases; junction bases not matched to a gene: 4. The CDR3 sequence is 15 residues long. CDR1 is SGHRS, CDR2 YFSETQ, per germline. A note on this clone: What it recognizes is unknown.

The PCR employed 60 Vbeta primers together with 13 Jbeta primers. Sequencing used immunoSEQ multiplex PCR; TCRdb keeps in-frame clones, though not all of them. In the table there are about 140,000 clones, 80% to 85% of which are singletons. The sequenced sample was PBMCs. This TCR was recovered from a female donor in good health and CMV-seronegative. V and J are TRBV5-1 and TRBJ1-2, with TRBD1 matching over 8 bases. The CDR3: CASSLAAGGDYGYTF. The CDR3 coding sequence is TGCGCCAGCAGCTTGGCCGCAGGGGGCGACTATGGCTACACCTTC. The full variable domain, its missing parts supplied by reference TRBV5-1 and TRBJ1-2, is KAGVTQTPRYLIKTRGQQVTLSCSPISGHRSVSWYQQTPGQGLQFLFEYFSETQRNKGNFPGRFSGRQFSNSRSEMNVSTLELGDSALYLCASSLAAGGDYGYTFGSGTRLTVV.